This note documents a single T cell receptor (beta chain) sequence. The data are from a study of CD8+ T cells in alopecia areata. Sorted out of PBMCs were CD4+ T cells and CD8+ T cells. The CDR3 has 12 residues. From germline, CDR1 is GTSNPN and CDR2 SVGIG (reference sequence). With 0 bases removed from V and 8 bases from J, the gap between germline ends came to 10 bases. Extracted RNA was reverse transcribed, and the resulting cDNA served as sequencing template. Assay: immunoSEQ multiplex PCR; the TCRdb copy retains only in-frame clones and omits some. Of 150,000 or so clones listed, around 55% are singletons.

V gene TRBV30 combines with J gene TRBJ1-1, with a possible D match to TRBD1 (5 bases). The source is a human donor with alopecia areata. Source: CD8+ T cells sorted from blood, taken at week 0. CDR3: CAWSVSGSEAFF. The CDR3, as DNA: TGTGCCTGGAGTGTCTCAGGGTCAGAAGCTTTCTTT. The full variable domain, rest sourced from reference TRBV30 and TRBJ1-1, is SQTIHQWPATLVQPVGSPLSLECTVEGTSNPNLYWYRQAAGRGLQLLFYSVGIGQISSEVPQNLSASRPQDRQFILSSKKLLLSDSGFYLCAWSVSGSEAFFGQGTRLTVV.